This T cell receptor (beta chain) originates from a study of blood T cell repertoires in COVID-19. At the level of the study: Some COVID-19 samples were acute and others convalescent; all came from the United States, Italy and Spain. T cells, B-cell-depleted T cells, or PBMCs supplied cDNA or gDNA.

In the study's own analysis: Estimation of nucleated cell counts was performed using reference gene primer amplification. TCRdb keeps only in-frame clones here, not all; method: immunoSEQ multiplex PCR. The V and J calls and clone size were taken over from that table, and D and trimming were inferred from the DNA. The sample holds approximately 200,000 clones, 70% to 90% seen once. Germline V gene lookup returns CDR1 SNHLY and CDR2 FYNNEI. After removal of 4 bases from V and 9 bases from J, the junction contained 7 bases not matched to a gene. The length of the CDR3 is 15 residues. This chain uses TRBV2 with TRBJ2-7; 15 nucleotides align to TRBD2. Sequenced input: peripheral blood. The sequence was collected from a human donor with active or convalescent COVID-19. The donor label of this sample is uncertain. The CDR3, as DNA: TGTGCCAGCAGTGGGACTAGCGGGAGGGATTCGGTGCAGTACTTC. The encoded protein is CASSGTSGRDSVQYF.